The rows below give T cell receptor beta chains drawn from one sample of a study of OX40 agonist ivuxolimab in advanced cancers. TCRdb's copy holds only in-frame clones and misses some; the assay was immunoSEQ multiplex PCR. The sample has approximately 90,000 clones; around nine tenths are singletons. The input for sequencing was CD4+ or CD8+ T cells sorted from blood, taken in a trial of the OX40 agonist ivuxolimab. The receptors here all came from an adult with an advanced solid tumor such as melanoma, head and neck, liver or kidney cancer. Both conserved end residues are part of each CDR3. The D gene is left open where the match is weak. Not every row has a clone size; where given, it reads once, few, many or a size class.

cdr3_length	clone_size	v_call	d_call	j_call	cdr3_aa	cdr3_nt
12	once	TRBV28	-	TRBJ2-3	CASSRGKDTQYF	TGTGCCAGCAGTAGGGGGAAAGATACGCAGTATTTT
14	-	TRBV29-1	TRBD2	TRBJ2-1	CSVVGGGTYNEQFF	TGCAGCGTTGTAGGCGGGGGAACTTACAATGAGCAGTTCTTC
13	-	TRBV30	-	TRBJ1-5	CAWSSDSNQPQHF	TGTGCCTGGAGTTCAGATAGCAATCAGCCCCAGCATTTT
14	-	TRBV5-1	-	TRBJ1-5	CASSPWTGNQPQHF	TGCGCCAGCAGCCCGTGGACCGGCAATCAGCCCCAGCATTTT
13	once	TRBV28	-	TRBJ2-1	CASSLGAGNEQFF	TGTGCCAGCAGTTTAGGGGCAGGCAATGAGCAGTTCTTC
14	-	TRBV5-1	TRBD1	TRBJ2-1	CASSFGTGGNEQFF	TGCGCCAGCAGCTTCGGGACAGGGGGCAATGAGCAGTTCTTC
13	once	TRBV18	-	TRBJ2-7	CASSPPGGTAPSF	TGTGCCAGCTCACCACCGGGAGGGACAGCCCCAAGCTTC
12	-	TRBV5-1	TRBD1	TRBJ2-7	CASSRDSYEQYF	TGCGCCAGCAGCCGGGACAGCTACGAGCAGTACTTC
14	-	TRBV28	TRBD2	TRBJ2-2	CASSGGANTGELFF	TGTGCCAGTAGCGGGGGTGCGAACACCGGGGAGCTGTTTTTT
13	-	TRBV30	TRBD1	TRBJ2-7	CAWNTGVIYEQYF	TGTGCCTGGAACACAGGGGTCATCTACGAGCAGTACTTC
13	-	TRBV19	-	TRBJ2-1	CASMTLAYNEQFF	TGTGCCAGTATGACACTAGCCTACAATGAGCAGTTCTTC
14	-	TRBV7-2	-	TRBJ2-3	CASSPSVTTDTQYF	TGTGCCAGCAGCCCATCTGTCACCACAGATACGCAGTATTTT
14	-	TRBV10-3	-	TRBJ1-2	CAISEGVRGYGYTF	TGTGCCATCAGTGAGGGGGTGAGGGGCTATGGCTACACCTTC
14	-	TRBV2	TRBD1	TRBJ2-7	CASSRQGAMDEQYF	TGTGCCAGCAGTAGACAGGGGGCTATGGACGAGCAGTACTTC
15	-	TRBV5-5	-	TRBJ2-5	CASRQGFRGEETQYF	TGTGCCAGCAGGCAGGGGTTTCGGGGCGAAGAGACCCAGTACTTC
13	-	TRBV7-8	-	TRBJ1-2	CASSLGIFYGYTF	TGTGCCAGCAGCTTAGGGATCTTTTATGGCTACACCTTC
13	-	TRBV6-5	TRBD1	TRBJ1-1	CASTGGAGTEAFF	TGTGCCTCTACAGGGGGCGCAGGGACTGAAGCTTTCTTT
11	-	TRBV20-1	-	TRBJ1-2	CSASPNYGYTF	TGCAGTGCTAGTCCTAACTATGGCTACACCTTC
14	-	TRBV5-4	-	TRBJ2-3	CASSPGDGSDTQYF	TGTGCCAGCAGCCCCGGGGACGGGTCAGATACGCAGTATTTT
13	few	TRBV7-9	-	TRBJ1-5	CASSRMNNQPQHF	TGTGCCAGCAGCCGGATGAACAATCAGCCCCAGCATTTT
13	-	TRBV30	-	TRBJ2-1	CAWSVQGLNEQFF	TGTGCCTGGAGTGTACAAGGGTTAAATGAGCAGTTCTTC
14	-	TRBV10-2	TRBD1	TRBJ2-7	CASSPGQVTYEQYF	TGCGCCAGCAGCCCGGGACAGGTCACCTACGAGCAGTACTTC
12	-	TRBV7-5	-	TRBJ2-2	CARSLTTGELFF	TGTGCCAGAAGTCTGACAACCGGGGAGCTGTTTTTT
14	-	TRBV9	-	TRBJ2-5	CASSVDGSKETQYF	TGTGCCAGCAGCGTAGACGGGTCTAAAGAGACCCAGTACTTC
13	-	TRBV30	-	TRBJ2-2	CAWSSGNTGELFF	TGTGCCTGGAGTTCTGGGAACACCGGGGAGCTGTTTTTT
16	-	TRBV5-1	-	TRBJ1-3	CASSLAGRLSGNTIYF	TGCGCCAGCAGCTTGGCCGGCCGTCTCTCTGGAAACACCATATATTTT
15	-	TRBV7-2	-	TRBJ2-5	CASSLGDGGRETQYF	TGTGCCAGCAGCTTAGGGGACGGAGGGCGGGAGACCCAGTACTTC
15	-	TRBV7-2	TRBD2	TRBJ2-7	CASSASGLESYEQYF	TGTGCCAGCAGCGCATCCGGACTAGAATCCTACGAGCAGTACTTC
13	-	TRBV19	-	TRBJ1-1	CASSITGDTEAFF	TGTGCCAGTAGTATTACGGGGGACACTGAAGCTTTCTTT